This passage covers 25 T cell receptor beta chains from one sample sequenced in a study of cytomegalovirus exposure and HLA in healthy donors. The study ran its PCR with 60 Vbeta and 13 Jbeta primers. Profiling relied on immunoSEQ multiplex PCR, and the TCRdb table lists in-frame clones only, not all of them. Here the sample spans a few hundred thousand clones, approximately 83% being singletons. Sequencing was done on a sample of PBMCs. The receptors were gathered from a girl aged 10 to 17 in good health and CMV-seronegative.

V gene TRBV4-3 combines with J gene TRBJ1-4, with 10 nucleotides matching TRBD1. The J segment lost 10 bases and the V segment lost 1 base, leaving 15 bases of the junction unmatched. The CDR3 is made up of 18 amino acids. The germline CDR1 and CDR2 sequences are LGHNA and YSLEER. The CDR3 reads CASSQGDFLGTGAAKLFF. CDR3 sequence (DNA): TGCGCCAGCAGCCAAGGGGATTTTCTTGGGACAGGGGCTGCAAAACTGTTTTTT.

V gene TRBV7-3 combines with J gene TRBJ2-3; D unclear. The CDR3 has 13 amino acids. Trimming took off 1 base at V and 2 bases at J, with 4 bases between the two ends. Per germline, CDR1 SGHTA and CDR2 FQGTGA. CDR3 in amino acids: CASSLMATDTQYF. The DNA for the CDR3 is TGTGCCAGCAGCTTAATGGCCACAGATACGCAGTATTTT.

The rearrangement links TRBV6-5 to TRBJ2-3; a possible D gene is TRBD2 (5 bases). V shed 7 bases and J shed 6 bases, with 20 bases lying between them. CDR1 is MNHEY, CDR2 SVGAGI, per germline. CDR3 length equals 15 residues. Written as DNA, the CDR3 is TGTGCCAGCACCCGCCGCGGGCTGGCGGTCGATACGCAGTATTTT. Its protein product is CASTRRGLAVDTQYF.

The chain employs TRBV18 and TRBJ1-4; 9 positions match TRBD1. Trimming removed 6 bases from V and 9 bases from J; junction bases left unmatched: 8. The germline CDR1 and CDR2 sequences are KGHSH and LQKENI. The length of the CDR3 is 14 residues. In DNA form, the CDR3 reads TGTGCCAGCTCGCAGGACAGGGGCGACAAAAAACTGTTTTTT. Encoded protein: CASSQDRGDKKLFF.

The genes are TRBV28 and TRBJ2-7; 8 bases agree with TRBD1. The germline CDR1 and CDR2 sequences are MDHEN and SYDVKM. V lost 6 bases, J lost 5 bases, and 6 bases stayed unmatched. This CDR3 has 13 residues. The CDR3 DNA follows: TGTGCCAGCAGCGGACAGGGTCCAGACGAGCAGTACTTC. Translation gives CASSGQGPDEQYF.

V gene TRBV5-1 combines with J gene TRBJ2-7; 7 bases fit TRBD1. Germline V gives CDR1 SGHRS, CDR2 YFSETQ. This CDR3 has 17 amino acids. J was trimmed by 3 bases and V by 4 bases; bases with no gene match: 16. The CDR3 is CASSIGDSLPSYYEQYF. The CDR3 nucleotides read TGCGCCAGCAGCATAGGGGACAGTCTACCCTCCTACTACGAGCAGTACTTC.

The chain combines TRBV28 with TRBJ2-7, with D hard to call. Germline CDR1 reads MDHEN; CDR2 reads SYDVKM. V was trimmed by 6 bases and J by 2 bases, leaving 8 bases between them. The CDR3 length is 12 residues. The CDR3 here is CASSPPTYEQYF. CDR3 nucleotides: TGTGCCAGCAGCCCCCCCACCTACGAGCAGTACTTC.

The chain recombines TRBV28 with TRBJ2-7; TRBD1 agrees at 9 bases. The CDR3 is 13 amino acids. The germline gives CDR1 MDHEN, CDR2 SYDVKM. V shed 4 bases and J 8 bases; nucleotides not matched to a gene: 6. The CDR3 region has the DNA TGTGCCAGCAGTTCGCCGGGACAGGGACAGCAGTACTTC. This gives the protein CASSSPGQGQQYF.

This clone came up once. The CDR3 DNA reads as TGCGCCAGCAGCGAACAGGGGACGAGCTCCTACGAGCAGTACTTC. Translation: CASSEQGTSSYEQYF. This chain uses TRBV5-1 with TRBJ2-7; 7 nucleotides match TRBD1. Trimming removed 4 bases from V and 0 bases from J; junction bases left unmatched: 7. The CDR3 spans 15 residues. Germline V gives CDR1 SGHRS, CDR2 YFSETQ.

This clone has just a few counts. V usage is TRBV7-9 and J usage is TRBJ2-6; D unresolved. V lost 7 bases to trimming and J lost 1 base, with 14 bases between them. Per germline, CDR1 SEHNR and CDR2 FQNEAQ (reference sequence). This CDR3 has 16 amino acids. The CDR3 is CASTFPRISGANVLTF. The CDR3 nucleotides are TGTGCCAGCACCTTTCCTAGGATATCTGGGGCCAACGTCCTGACTTTC.

This clone came up once. The gene calls are TRBV5-4 and TRBJ2-2; D is unclear. CDR3 length: 15 residues. With 2 bases removed from V and 0 bases from J, the gap between germline ends came to 8 bases. Germline V gene data show CDR1 as SGHNT and CDR2 as YYREEE (reference sequence). The CDR3, as DNA: TGTGCCAGCAGCTTTTTCCCTACGAACACCGGGGAGCTGTTTTTT. Translated: CASSFFPTNTGELFF.

The chain couples TRBV7-9 to TRBJ2-7, with 9 positions matching TRBD1. The germline CDR1 and CDR2 sequences are SEHNR and FQNEAQ (reference sequence). V lost 5 bases, J lost 4 bases, and 18 bases stayed unmatched. CDR3 length equals 18 residues. The CDR3 region has the DNA TGTGCCAGCAGCGCGTCCGGGACAGGGCTCTCTTCAGGGTACGAGCAGTACTTC. This translates into CASSASGTGLSSGYEQYF.

The rearrangement uses TRBV7-6 and TRBJ1-1, with TRBD1 matching over 7 bases. CDR1 and CDR2 (germline): SGHVS, FNYEAQ. V trimming: 2 bases; J trimming: 2 bases; junction bases outside the gene matches: 5. The CDR3 is 15 amino acids. CDR3 in DNA: TGTGCCAGCAGCTTAATCGGGACAGCTAACACTGAAGCTTTCTTT. It encodes CASSLIGTANTEAFF.

The V gene is TRBV7-2, the J gene TRBJ1-2, with 7 bases identical to TRBD1. The CDR3 runs to 16 residues. From germline, CDR1 is SGHTA and CDR2 FQGNSA. V lost 3 bases, J lost 0 bases, and 7 bases stayed unmatched. The CDR3 coding sequence is TGTGCCAGCAGCTTCAGACAGGGTCATACTAACTATGGCTACACCTTC. It specifies CASSFRQGHTNYGYTF.

This clone was observed a few times. This chain links TRBV4-3 with TRBJ1-4; TRBD1 matches 8 bases. Trimming at V came to 3 bases and at J to 7 bases, leaving 7 bases not matched to a gene. The CDR3 sequence is 15 residues long. Germline V lookup: CDR1 LGHNA, CDR2 YSLEER. Here the CDR3 DNA reads TGCGCCAGCAGCCAGGGTCGAGGACAGGGTGAAAAACTGTTTTTT. Protein product: CASSQGRGQGEKLFF.

The chain links TRBV4-1 to TRBJ2-1; D is undetermined. V was pared by 2 bases and J by 0 bases, with 8 bases between. Looked up from germline, CDR1 is MGHRA and CDR2 is YSYEKL. This CDR3 contains 15 residues. CDR3 sequence reads: CASSQIPSSYNEQFF. The CDR3 DNA sequence: TGCGCCAGCAGCCAAATACCGAGCTCCTACAATGAGCAGTTCTTC.

The count of this clone is one. CDR3 DNA sequence: TGTGCCAGCAGTTACTCGAGTCAGGGTTGGGCACTGTTTTTT. This codes for CASSYSSQGWALFF. The rearrangement links TRBV6-5 to TRBJ1-4, with D tentatively TRBD1 (5 bases). The CDR3 consists of 14 residues. Trimming cost V 0 bases and J 13 bases, with 15 bases left between them. The germline V gene encodes CDR1 MNHEY and CDR2 SVGAGI.

V gene TRBV6-1 combines with J gene TRBJ2-7; 9 nucleotides agree with TRBD2. V shed 7 bases and J 5 bases; nucleotides not matched to a gene: 9. Germline CDR1 is MNHNS and CDR2 is SASEGT. CDR3 length equals 14 residues. In nucleotides, the CDR3 is TGTGCCAGCATGATGGGCGGGAGGGTAGACGAGCAGTACTTC. It yields the protein CASMMGGRVDEQYF.

The chain has TRBV28 and TRBJ2-7; tentatively, D is TRBD2 (5 bases). Deletions cut 3 bases from V and 2 bases from J, with 11 bases between. The germline CDR1 and CDR2 sequences are MDHEN and SYDVKM. The CDR3 contains 14 residues. The CDR3 DNA is TGTGCCAGCAGTTTTAGAGCGGAAACCTACGAGCAGTACTTC. Protein sequence: CASSFRAETYEQYF.

The chain employs TRBV6-5 and TRBJ1-2, with D unclear. V was trimmed by 9 bases and J by 8 bases, leaving 10 bases between them. The CDR3 loop spans 10 amino acids. CDR1 is MNHEY, CDR2 SVGAGI, per germline. This CDR3 reads CASYDSGYTF. CDR3 bases: TGTGCCAGTTACGACTCCGGCTACACCTTC.

This sequence joins TRBV30 and TRBJ2-6; TRBD1 matches 9 bases. The CDR3 consists of 17 residues. The germline CDR1 and CDR2 sequences are GTSNPN and SVGIG (reference sequence). The V segment lost 3 bases and the J segment 0 bases; nucleotides outside the gene matches: 6. The DNA for the CDR3 is TGTGCCTGGAGCACCGGACAGGGGTCCTCTGGGGCCAACGTCCTGACTTTC. It translates to CAWSTGQGSSGANVLTF. Drawing the rest from reference TRBV30 and TRBJ2-6, the complete variable domain is SQTIHQWPATLVQPVGSPLSLECTVEGTSNPNLYWYRQAAGRGLQLLFYSVGIGQISSEVPQNLSASRPQDRQFILSSKKLLLSDSGFYLCAWSTGQGSSGANVLTFGAGSRLTVL.

The CDR3 bases are TGCAGCGTGGGCAGAGGGACTAGCGGGGGGTTCTCGGACACAGATACGCAGTATTTT. Amino acids: CSVGRGTSGGFSDTDTQYF. This chain links TRBV29-1 with TRBJ2-3, with TRBD2 matching over 15 bases. The germline CDR1 and CDR2 sequences are SQVTM and ANQGSEA. The J segment lost 2 bases and the V segment lost 6 bases, leaving 15 bases of the junction unmatched. This CDR3 is 19 amino acids long.

V and J are TRBV19 and TRBJ2-7; D may be TRBD1 (5 bases). Germline V CDR1 and CDR2: LNHDA, SQIVND (reference sequence). The V end was cut by 3 bases, the J end by 5 bases, with 17 bases between. CDR3 length: 15 amino acids. In DNA, the CDR3 is TGTGCCAGTAGTATGTTAAGAGGTAGGGGCCACGAGCAGTACTTC. This gives the protein CASSMLRGRGHEQYF.

This clone was observed a few times. The genes are TRBV5-6 and TRBJ2-7; D may be TRBD2 (6 bases). CDR1 is SGHDT, CDR2 YYEEEE, per germline. CDR3 length: 11 residues. V lost 1 base and J lost 11, with 10 bases in between. CDR3 sequence reads: CASSLRDLEYF. DNA for the CDR3: TGTGCCAGCAGCTTGAGGGACTTGGAGTACTTC.

This clone was observed a single time. The rearrangement links TRBV28 to TRBJ1-5; D is perhaps TRBD1 (5 bases). The CDR3 spans 14 residues. The ends were cut back, 5 bases at V and 5 bases at J, with 13 bases in the middle. Looked up from germline, CDR1 is MDHEN and CDR2 is SYDVKM. The CDR3 region has the DNA TGTGCCAGCAGTGCCTACAGGTACGATCAGCCCCAGCATTTT. Translated: CASSAYRYDQPQHF.